Shown below are 18 T cell receptor beta chains from a single sample sequenced in a study of blood T cell repertoires in COVID-19. Profiling relied on immunoSEQ multiplex PCR, and the TCRdb table lists in-frame clones only, not all of them. Counted here are some 260,000 clones, less than 85% occurring once; the ten biggest clones make up less than 4%. Sequenced: peripheral blood. The receptors were gathered from a woman under 30 with acute or convalescent COVID-19.

This clone was observed a few times. The CDR3 loop is CSAQDRGPDTQYF. Here the CDR3 DNA reads TGCAGCGCTCAGGACAGGGGGCCAGATACGCAGTATTTT. This chain uses TRBV29-1 with TRBJ2-3; 11 nucleotides match TRBD1. Germline V gene data show CDR1 as SQVTM and CDR2 as ANQGSEA. The CDR3 has 13 amino acids. The V gene end was trimmed by 7 bases and the J gene end by 4 bases; junction bases not matched to a gene: 4.

The J gene is TRBJ1-1, the V gene TRBV4-1, with TRBD1 identical over 7 bases. The CDR3 length is 15 residues. The V gene end was trimmed by 4 bases and the J gene end by 3 bases; junction bases not matched to a gene: 8. The germline V gene encodes CDR1 MGHRA and CDR2 YSYEKL. DNA of the CDR3: TGCGCCAGCAGCCCTATCGAGACAGGGTACACTGAAGCTTTCTTT. Its protein is CASSPIETGYTEAFF.

This clone was observed a few times. This chain links TRBV5-1 with TRBJ2-5; 7 bases align to TRBD2. CDR1 SGHRS and CDR2 YFSETQ come from the germline V gene. After removal of 1 base from V and 4 bases from J, the junction contained 13 bases not matched to a gene. The CDR3 covers 17 residues. The CDR3 is CASSLRASGPALETQYF. The CDR3 nucleotides are TGCGCCAGCAGCTTGCGGGCTAGCGGTCCCGCTTTAGAGACCCAGTACTTC.

The chain joins TRBV10-1 to TRBJ2-1, with D maybe TRBD2 (5 bases). The CDR3 has 16 amino acids. Per the germline V gene, CDR1 is WNHNN and CDR2 is SYGVQD (reference sequence). The V gene lost 4 bases and the J gene lost 1 base, with 14 bases spanning the gap. Here the CDR3 reads CASSVGGSGSYNEQFF. The CDR3 DNA follows: TGCGCCAGCAGTGTTGGTGGGAGCGGATCCTACAATGAGCAGTTCTTC.

The genes are TRBV28 and TRBJ1-5, with TRBD1 identical over 11 bases. V lost 3 bases to trimming and J lost 9 bases; unmatched junction nucleotides: 10. The CDR3 covers 16 residues. The V gene's germline CDR1 is MDHEN and CDR2 SYDVKM. CDR3 coding DNA: TGTGCCAGCAGTTTCTCCCCGGGACAGGGGGTAGGGCCCCAGCATTTT. Encoded protein: CASSFSPGQGVGPQHF.

The CDR3 sequence is CASSQGTGISNTEAFF. The CDR3 coding sequence is TGTGCCAGCTCCCAAGGGACAGGGATCTCTAACACTGAAGCTTTCTTT. The gene calls are TRBV18 and TRBJ1-1, with 9 nucleotides matching TRBD1. V gave up 6 bases and J gave up 2 bases; unmatched junction bases: 10. This CDR3 is 16 amino acids long. CDR1 KGHSH and CDR2 LQKENI come from the germline V gene.

This clone was found a few times. The chain is built from TRBV30 and TRBJ2-1; perhaps TRBD2 as D (6 bases). V was cut by 7 bases and J by 2 bases, with 15 bases left in between. The CDR3 has 14 amino acids. Germline V gene data show CDR1 as GTSNPN and CDR2 as SVGIG (reference sequence). CDR3 residues: CASSTGVPYNEQFF. As DNA, the CDR3 is TGTGCCTCCTCGACGGGAGTCCCCTACAATGAGCAGTTCTTC.

V is TRBV7-8 and J is TRBJ2-7, with TRBD1 as a possible D gene (8 bases). V lost 5 bases and J 5 bases, leaving 22 bases between the germline ends. The V gene's germline CDR1 is SGHVS and CDR2 FQNEAQ. This CDR3 spans 16 amino acids. Here the CDR3 DNA reads TGTGCCAGCAGCCCTGGATACAGGGGGGGAAGGGACGAGCAGTACTTC. It codes for CASSPGYRGGRDEQYF.

The rearrangement uses TRBV27 and TRBJ2-3; possibly TRBD2 for D (5 bases). In germline, CDR1 is MNHEY, CDR2 SMNVEV (reference sequence). The CDR3 extends over 10 amino acids. Deletions cut 10 bases from V and 6 bases from J, with 8 bases between. CDR3 DNA: TGTGCCACGTGGAGGGATACGCAGTATTTT. This sequence encodes CATWRDTQYF.

This chain links TRBV7-9 with TRBJ1-6; D remains unclear. The CDR3 contains 15 residues. Looked up from germline, CDR1 is SEHNR and CDR2 is FQNEAQ (reference sequence). Trimming removed 1 base from V and 6 bases from J, with 10 bases in between. CDR3 residues: CASSLVQAINSPLHF. The CDR3 bases are TGTGCCAGCAGCTTAGTCCAGGCCATTAATTCACCCCTCCACTTT.

The J gene is TRBJ2-3, the V gene TRBV18, with 8 bases that match TRBD1. The germline V gene encodes CDR1 KGHSH and CDR2 LQKENI. V dropped 8 bases and J dropped 4; count of bases not matched to a gene: 11. CDR3 length: 15 amino acids. The CDR3 nucleotides read TGTGCCAGCCGCCCTGGGACAGGCGCATCAGATACGCAGTATTTT. Translating it yields CASRPGTGASDTQYF.

This chain links TRBV5-1 with TRBJ2-7; 11 nucleotides align to TRBD2. This CDR3 region has 14 residues. V was pared by 3 bases and J by 6 bases, with 5 bases of the junction left unmatched. Per the germline V gene, CDR1 is SGHRS and CDR2 is YFSETQ. For the CDR3, the DNA is TGCGCCAGCAGCTCACTAGCGGGAGTTTCCGAGCAGTACTTC. Translated, it gives CASSSLAGVSEQYF.

This chain links TRBV7-2 with TRBJ2-7; 9 positions agree with TRBD2. This CDR3 has 15 amino acids. V gave up 1 base and J gave up 2 bases; unmatched junction bases: 3. The germline gives CDR1 SGHTA, CDR2 FQGNSA. Here the CDR3 reads CASSLVVAGAYEQYF. CDR3 bases: TGTGCCAGCAGCTTAGTGGTAGCGGGAGCCTACGAGCAGTACTTC.

This clone was picked up one time. The chain has TRBV6-5 and TRBJ2-7; 9 positions match TRBD2. The V segment lost 0 bases and the J segment 6 bases; nucleotides outside the gene matches: 9. Per germline, CDR1 MNHEY and CDR2 SVGAGI. CDR3 length equals 16 residues. Written as DNA, the CDR3 is TGTGCCAGCAGTTACTCGGGGAGTAGCGGGAGTCCCGAGCAGTACTTC. This translates into CASSYSGSSGSPEQYF.

The chain combines TRBV25-1 with TRBJ2-7; D not resolved. The CDR3 has 15 amino acids. V lost 2 bases, J lost 0 bases, and 11 bases lay in between. The germline V gene encodes CDR1 MGHDK and CDR2 SYGVNS. In DNA form, the CDR3 reads TGTGCCAGCAGTGAAGATCTTGGCGGCTCCTACGAGCAGTACTTC. This encodes CASSEDLGGSYEQYF.

Only a few counts were recorded for this clone. The chain joins TRBV4-1 to TRBJ1-3, with TRBD1 matching over 7 bases. V trimming: 3 bases; J trimming: 0 bases; junction bases outside the gene matches: 5. Germline V gene sequence: CDR1 MGHRA, CDR2 YSYEKL. The CDR3 length is 16 residues. CDR3 in DNA: TGCGCCAGCAGCCAGGGGACAGAAATCTCTGGAAACACCATATATTTT. As protein: CASSQGTEISGNTIYF.

CDR3 region: CASSLWLAGGGDEQFF. The CDR3 nucleotides read TGTGCCAGCAGCTTATGGCTAGCGGGAGGGGGGGATGAGCAGTTCTTC. The chain joins TRBV7-2 to TRBJ2-1; 12 bases are a match to TRBD2. Germline loops: CDR1 SGHTA, CDR2 FQGNSA. This CDR3 has 16 amino acids. V lost 2 bases, J lost 8 bases, and 7 bases stayed unmatched.

V and J are TRBV15 and TRBJ2-5; a possible D gene is TRBD2 (6 bases). Trimming took off 0 bases at V and 5 bases at J, with 13 bases between the two ends. The germline CDR1 and CDR2 sequences are LNHNV and YYDKDF (reference sequence). The CDR3 extends over 15 amino acids. CDR3: CATSRELGGTETQYF. CDR3 nucleotide sequence: TGTGCCACCAGCAGAGAACTGGGGGGAACGGAGACCCAGTACTTC. The full variable domain, rest sourced from reference TRBV15 and TRBJ2-5, is DAMVIQNPRYQVTQFGKPVTLSCSQTLNHNVMYWYQQKSSQAPKLLFHYYDKDFNNEADTPDNFQSRRPNTSFCFLDIRSPGLGDTAMYLCATSRELGGTETQYFGPGTRLLVL.